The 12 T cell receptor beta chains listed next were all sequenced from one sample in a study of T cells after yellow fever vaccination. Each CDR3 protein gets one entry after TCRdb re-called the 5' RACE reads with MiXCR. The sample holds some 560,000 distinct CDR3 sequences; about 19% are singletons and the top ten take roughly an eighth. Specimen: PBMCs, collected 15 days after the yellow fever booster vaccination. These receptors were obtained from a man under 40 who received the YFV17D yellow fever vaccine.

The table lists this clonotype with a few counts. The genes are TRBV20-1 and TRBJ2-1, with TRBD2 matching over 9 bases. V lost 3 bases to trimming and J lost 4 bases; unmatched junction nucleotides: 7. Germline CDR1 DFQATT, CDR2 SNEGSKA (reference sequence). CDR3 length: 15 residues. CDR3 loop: CSASESSGAYNEQFF. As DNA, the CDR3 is TGCAGTGCTAGTGAATCTAGCGGGGCATACAATGAGCAGTTCTTC.

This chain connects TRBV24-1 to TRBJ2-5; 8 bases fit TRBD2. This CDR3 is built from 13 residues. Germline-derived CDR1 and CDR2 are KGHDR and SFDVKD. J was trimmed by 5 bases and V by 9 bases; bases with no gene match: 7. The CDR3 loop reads CATGQAGVETQYF. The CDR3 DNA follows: TGTGCCACCGGACAAGCGGGAGTTGAGACCCAGTACTTC.

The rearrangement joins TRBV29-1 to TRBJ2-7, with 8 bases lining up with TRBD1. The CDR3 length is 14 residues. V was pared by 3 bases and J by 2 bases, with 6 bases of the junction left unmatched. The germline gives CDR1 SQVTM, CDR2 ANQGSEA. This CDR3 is CSVDRGRGTYEQYF. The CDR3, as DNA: TGCAGCGTTGACAGGGGGCGCGGGACCTACGAGCAGTACTTC.

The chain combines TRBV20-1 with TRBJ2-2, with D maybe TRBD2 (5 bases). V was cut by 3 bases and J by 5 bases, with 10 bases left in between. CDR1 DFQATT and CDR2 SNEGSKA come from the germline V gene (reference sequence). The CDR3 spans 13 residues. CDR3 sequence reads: CSARSGRTGELFF. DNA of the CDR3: TGCAGTGCTAGGTCGGGAAGAACCGGGGAGCTGTTTTTT.

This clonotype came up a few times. The CDR3 region has the DNA TGCGCCAGCACCCGGACAGTAAATTCACCCCTCCACTTT. Its protein is CASTRTVNSPLHF. The chain recombines TRBV5-1 with TRBJ1-6; weak D call: TRBD1 (6 bases). From germline, CDR1 is SGHRS and CDR2 YFSETQ. V was trimmed by 6 bases and J by 7 bases, leaving 11 bases between them. The CDR3 has 13 residues.

CDR3 loop: CASSQRLAGEPYNEQFF. In nucleotides, the CDR3 is TGTGCCAGCAGCCAGAGACTAGCGGGAGAACCTTACAATGAGCAGTTCTTC. J is TRBJ2-1 and V is TRBV7-2; 12 bases line up with TRBD2. With 5 bases clipped from V and 4 bases from J, the junction kept 9 bases outside the gene matches. The germline V gene encodes CDR1 SGHTA and CDR2 FQGNSA. This CDR3 spans 17 amino acids.

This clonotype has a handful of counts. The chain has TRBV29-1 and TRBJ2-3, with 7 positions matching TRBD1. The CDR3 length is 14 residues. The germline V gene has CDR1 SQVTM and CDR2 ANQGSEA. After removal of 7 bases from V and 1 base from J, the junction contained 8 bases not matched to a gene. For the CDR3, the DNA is TGCAGCGCCCCGGGACAGTGGGGCACAGATACGCAGTATTTT. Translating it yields CSAPGQWGTDTQYF.

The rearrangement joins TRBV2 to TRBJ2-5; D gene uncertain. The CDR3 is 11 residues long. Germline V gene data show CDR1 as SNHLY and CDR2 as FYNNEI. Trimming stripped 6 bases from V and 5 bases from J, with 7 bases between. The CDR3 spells CASRRVETQYF. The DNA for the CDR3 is TGTGCCAGCAGACGGGTTGAGACCCAGTACTTC.

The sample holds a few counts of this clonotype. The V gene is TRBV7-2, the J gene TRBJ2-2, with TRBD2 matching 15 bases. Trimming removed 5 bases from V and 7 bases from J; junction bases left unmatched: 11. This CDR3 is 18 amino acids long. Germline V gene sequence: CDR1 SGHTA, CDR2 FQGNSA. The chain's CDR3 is CASSRGTSGRRVGGELFF. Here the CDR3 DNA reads TGTGCCAGCAGCCGCGGGACTAGCGGGAGGAGGGTAGGCGGGGAGCTGTTTTTT.

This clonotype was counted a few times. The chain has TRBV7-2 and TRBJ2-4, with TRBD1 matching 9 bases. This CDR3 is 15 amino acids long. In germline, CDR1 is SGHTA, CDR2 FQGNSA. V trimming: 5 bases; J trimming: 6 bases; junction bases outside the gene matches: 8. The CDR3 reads CASSLSLDRGNIQYF. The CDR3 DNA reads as TGTGCCAGCAGCCTATCATTGGACAGGGGAAACATTCAGTACTTC.

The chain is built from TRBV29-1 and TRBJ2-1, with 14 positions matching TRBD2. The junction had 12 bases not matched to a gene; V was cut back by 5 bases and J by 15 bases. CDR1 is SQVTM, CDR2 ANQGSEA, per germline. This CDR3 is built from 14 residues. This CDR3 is CSVSNGTSGRGWFF. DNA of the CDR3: TGCAGCGTTTCTAATGGGACTAGCGGGAGAGGATGGTTCTTC.

CDR3 coding DNA: TGTGCCAGCAGTTTAACCCCGGGGCAGGGCAATTTCAATGAGCAGTTCTTC. This codes for CASSLTPGQGNFNEQFF. The chain uses TRBV12-3 or TRBV12-4 and TRBJ2-1; the D gene could be TRBD1 or TRBD2 (5 bases each). V was shortened by 2 bases and J by 6 bases, with 20 bases between the two germline ends. CDR3 length: 17 amino acids.